Listed below are T cell receptor beta chains from one sample, sequenced in a study of cytomegalovirus exposure and HLA in healthy donors. TCRdb's copy holds only in-frame clones and misses some; the assay was immunoSEQ multiplex PCR. This table has under 300,000 clones, more than 75% appearing once. Input material: PBMCs. The receptors shown here come from a woman in her twenties or thirties in good health and CMV-seropositive. Each CDR3 is given with its conserved first and last residue. Each record gives: D gene, V gene, J gene, clone size, CDR3 protein, CDR3 DNA. A D gene is named only where the DNA matches it firmly. Part of the rows lack a size; the others show once, few, many or a class for expanded clones.

.,TRBV6-6,TRBJ1-1,.,CASSFPGSNTEAFF,TGTGCCAGCAGTTTCCCGGGTTCGAACACTGAAGCTTTCTTT
.,TRBV19,TRBJ2-7,.,CASSMDSAMYEQYF,TGTGCCAGTAGTATGGACAGCGCGATGTACGAGCAGTACTTC
TRBD1,TRBV28,TRBJ2-6,once,CASSATGTGGFSGANVLTF,TGTGCCAGCAGTGCCACCGGGACAGGGGGCTTCTCTGGGGCCAACGTCCTGACTTTC
.,TRBV18,TRBJ2-3,few,CASSPSLTDTQYF,TGTGCCAGCTCACCGTCCCTAACAGATACGCAGTATTTT
.,TRBV4-1,TRBJ1-5,.,CASSPTMDKQPQHF,TGCGCCAGCAGCCCTACCATGGACAAGCAGCCCCAGCATTTT
.,TRBV7-2,TRBJ1-2,.,CASSPQTEIRYNYGYTF,TGTGCCAGCAGCCCTCAGACAGAGATACGCTATAACTATGGCTACACCTTC
TRBD2,TRBV19,TRBJ2-1,.,CASSISGRGNEQFF,TGTGCCAGTAGTATAAGCGGGAGGGGCAATGAGCAGTTCTTC
TRBD1,TRBV30,TRBJ1-2,.,CAWSPGQGVGYTF,TGTGCCTGGAGCCCCGGACAGGGGGTTGGCTACACCTTC
.,TRBV7-9,TRBJ2-7,.,CASSPGRDYEQYF,TGTGCCAGCAGCCCAGGTCGGGACTACGAGCAGTACTTC
TRBD1,TRBV5-1,TRBJ1-1,.,CASSEEQGADTEAFF,TGCGCCAGCAGCGAGGAACAGGGGGCGGACACTGAAGCTTTCTTT
TRBD2,TRBV14,TRBJ2-3,.,CASSQVFPSGGDTQYF,TGTGCCAGCAGCCAAGTTTTCCCTAGCGGGGGAGATACGCAGTATTTT
.,TRBV19,TRBJ2-7,once,CASSILAPHSGSYEQYF,TGTGCCAGTAGTATTCTTGCCCCCCACAGCGGTTCCTACGAGCAGTACTTC
TRBD2,TRBV18,TRBJ2-7,.,CASSPLGPSGTGAYEQYF,TGTGCCAGCTCACCGCTGGGGCCTAGCGGGACGGGAGCCTACGAGCAGTACTTC
TRBD2,TRBV9,TRBJ2-3,.,CASSVREGLAHTDTQYF,TGTGCCAGCAGCGTGAGGGAGGGACTAGCGCACACAGATACGCAGTATTTT
.,TRBV2,TRBJ2-3,.,CASSAPDSYTDTQYF,TGTGCCAGCAGTGCCCCAGACAGCTACACAGATACGCAGTATTTT
.,TRBV18,TRBJ1-2,.,CASSPDSTVVYGYTF,TGTGCCAGCTCACCGGACAGCACCGTGGTCTATGGCTACACCTTC
TRBD1,TRBV4-1,TRBJ1-5,few,CASSQVFAGGINQPQHF,TGCGCCAGCAGCCAAGTGTTTGCAGGGGGAATCAATCAGCCCCAGCATTTT
.,TRBV28,TRBJ2-7,once,CASSGSGGRSSYEQYF,TGTGCCAGCAGTGGGTCTGGGGGCAGGAGCTCCTACGAGCAGTACTTC
TRBD2,TRBV7-6,TRBJ2-1,.,CASSLGGTSRNEQFF,TGTGCCAGCAGCTTAGGGGGGACTAGCCGGAATGAGCAGTTCTTC
.,TRBV9,TRBJ2-2,.,CASSLRTDYTGELFF,TGTGCCAGCAGCTTAAGGACAGACTACACCGGGGAGCTGTTTTTT
.,TRBV28,TRBJ1-3,.,CASSYLTRRTGNTIYF,TGTGCCAGCAGTTACCTAACCAGGCGAACTGGAAACACCATATATTTT
.,TRBV4-1,TRBJ1-5,.,CASSPGWGNQPQHF,TGCGCCAGCAGCCCGGGGTGGGGCAATCAGCCCCAGCATTTT
.,TRBV30,TRBJ2-7,.,CACTDYNYEQYF,TGTGCCTGCACGGACTATAACTACGAGCAGTACTTC
TRBD1,TRBV18,TRBJ2-2,.,CASSSGTGFFGELFF,TGTGCCAGCTCGTCCGGGACAGGGTTTTTCGGGGAGCTGTTTTTT
TRBD2,TRBV6-1,TRBJ2-7,.,CASSPGLAGDEQYF,TGTGCCAGCAGTCCCGGACTAGCGGGAGACGAGCAGTACTTC
.,TRBV2,TRBJ1-4,.,CASSEFGGAIATNEKLFF,TGTGCCAGCAGTGAATTTGGAGGGGCTATCGCAACTAATGAAAAACTGTTTTTT
.,TRBV19,TRBJ1-4,.,CASSNGGISNEKLFF,TGTGCCAGTAGTAACGGCGGGATATCAAATGAAAAACTGTTTTTT
.,TRBV2,TRBJ1-1,.,CASSIQGTTEAFF,TGTGCCAGCAGTATCCAGGGTACGACTGAAGCTTTCTTT
.,TRBV2,TRBJ1-2,.,CASVPHLDSNYGYTF,TGTGCCAGCGTCCCCCACTTGGACAGTAACTATGGCTACACCTTC
.,TRBV30,TRBJ1-1,few,CAWRFDRNTEAFF,TGTGCCTGGAGGTTCGACAGGAACACTGAAGCTTTCTTT
TRBD2,TRBV27,TRBJ2-3,.,CASSFWAGGGDTQYF,TGTGCCAGCAGTTTCTGGGCGGGAGGTGGAGATACGCAGTATTTT
TRBD1,TRBV5-1,TRBJ2-1,few,CASSWGGQGSNEQFF,TGCGCCAGCAGCTGGGGGGGACAGGGATCCAATGAGCAGTTCTTC
.,TRBV19,TRBJ2-3,.,CASSRQGTDTQYF,TGTGCCAGTAGTAGGCAGGGAACAGATACGCAGTATTTT
TRBD1,TRBV18,TRBJ1-4,once,CASSVPGQGGEKLFF,TGTGCCAGCTCTGTCCCGGGACAGGGCGGCGAAAAACTGTTTTTT
.,TRBV30,TRBJ1-1,.,CAWSVPGYGSEAFF,TGTGCCTGGAGTGTACCGGGGTACGGGTCTGAAGCTTTCTTT
TRBD2,TRBV6-4,TRBJ2-3,few,CASSEEAGGSTDTQYF,TGTGCCAGCAGCGAAGAAGCGGGAGGGAGCACAGATACGCAGTATTTT
.,TRBV11-3,TRBJ2-5,.,CASSGGQETQYF,TGTGCCAGCAGCGGGGGGCAAGAGACCCAGTACTTC
.,TRBV30,TRBJ2-1,.,CAWSVQGLNEQFF,TGTGCCTGGAGTGTACAGGGTCTCAATGAGCAGTTCTTC
TRBD2,TRBV18,TRBJ2-7,once,CASSPPGTSGYEQYF,TGTGCCAGCTCACCACCCGGGACTAGCGGCTACGAGCAGTACTTC